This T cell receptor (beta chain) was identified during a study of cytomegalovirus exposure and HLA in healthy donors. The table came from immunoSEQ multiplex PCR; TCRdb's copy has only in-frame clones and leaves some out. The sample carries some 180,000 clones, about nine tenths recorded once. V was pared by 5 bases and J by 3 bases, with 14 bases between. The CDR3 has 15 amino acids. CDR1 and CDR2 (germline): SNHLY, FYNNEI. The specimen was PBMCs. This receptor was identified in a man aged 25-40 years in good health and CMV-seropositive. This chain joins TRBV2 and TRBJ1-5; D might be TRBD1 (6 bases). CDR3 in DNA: TGTGCCAGCAGTAAACAGGGATCCTCCAATCAGCCCCAGCATTTT. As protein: CASSKQGSSNQPQHF.